The 27 T cell receptor beta chains in this list originate from one sample, sequenced in a study of immune evolution from preneoplasia to lung adenocarcinoma (dated by TCRdb to the early 2020s). The library relied on the immunoSEQ multiplex PCR assay. Entries here come from immuneACCESS through TCRdb and include only in-frame sequences with V and J called. Some clones fail to appear in such tables; in the studies checked, an unresolved V gene covers under half of the shortfall, and the cause of the remainder is unknown. The sample table holds 25,000 or so clones, of which less than 80% were seen once. The ten largest clones represent 4.5% to 7% of the sample. The material sequenced was FFPE invasive lung adenocarcinoma tissue. What the cell subset or site label conveys for this sample: frankly invasive lung adenocarcinoma (ADC). Source of these receptors: a person aged 55 to 75 with invasive lung adenocarcinoma. Some clones in this sample may be carry-over from other donors' samples.

This clone showed up just a few times. J is TRBJ1-2 and V is TRBV27, with a weak D call TRBD1 (6 bases). Germline V gene data show CDR1 as MNHEY and CDR2 as SMNVEV (reference sequence). The CDR3 loop spans 19 amino acids. V was cut by 2 bases and J by 0 bases, with 22 bases left in between. The CDR3 is CASSLKVTGGIQPNYGYTF. CDR3 coding DNA: TGTGCCAGCAGTTTAAAGGTGACAGGAGGGATACAACCTAACTATGGCTACACCTTC.

V gene TRBV4-2 combines with J gene TRBJ2-3; D possibly corresponds to TRBD2 (6 bases). Trimming shortened V by 0 bases and J by 0 bases, and 16 bases separated the two germline ends. Per germline, CDR1 LGHNA and CDR2 YNFKEQ. There are 18 residues in the CDR3. The CDR3 coding sequence is TGTGCCAGCAGCCAAGAAGGGGTTGTGGGAGGTAGCACAGATACGCAGTATTTT. Its translation is CASSQEGVVGGSTDTQYF.

This clone appeared a single time. Here the CDR3 DNA reads TGTGCCAGCAGCTCTTATGACCAGGGGGTCGAGACCCAGTACTTC. Protein sequence: CASSSYDQGVETQYF. This chain links TRBV7-9 with TRBJ2-5; TRBD1 matches 7 bases. CDR1 and CDR2 from the germline V gene are SEHNR and FQNEAQ (reference sequence). The V gene end was trimmed by 4 bases and the J gene end by 5 bases; junction bases not matched to a gene: 10. The CDR3 contains 15 residues.

The chain recombines TRBV20-1 with TRBJ2-7; no definite D call. This CDR3 region has 9 residues. Germline CDR1 and CDR2: DFQATT and SNEGSKA (reference sequence). V was cut by 8 bases and J by 7 bases, with 9 bases left in between. CDR3 region: CSPPDEQYF. The CDR3 region has the DNA TGCAGTCCGCCGGATGAGCAGTACTTC.

This clone came up a few times. CDR3 protein: CASHLDAGNTIYF. CDR3 bases: TGTGCCAGCCACCTGGATGCTGGAAACACCATATATTTT. The chain is built from TRBV2 and TRBJ1-3; D not certain. Germline lookup yields CDR1 SNHLY and CDR2 FYNNEI. V was cut by 8 bases and J by 2 bases, with 10 bases left in between. The CDR3 has 13 amino acids.

The J gene is TRBJ2-5, the V gene TRBV19, with a possible D match to TRBD2 (5 bases). Germline V gene sequence: CDR1 LNHDA, CDR2 SQIVND (reference sequence). CDR3 length: 13 amino acids. Trimming shortened V by 3 bases and J by 5 bases, and 10 bases separated the two germline ends. The CDR3 coding sequence is TGTGCCAGTAGTATGATCCGGGGTGAGACCCAGTACTTC. Protein: CASSMIRGETQYF.

The chain links TRBV4-2 to TRBJ1-2; a possible D gene is TRBD1 (5 bases). CDR1 and CDR2 (germline): LGHNA, YNFKEQ. CDR3 length: 16 residues. Trimming took 0 bases from V and 0 from J, leaving 11 bases between them. CDR3 coding DNA: TGTGCCAGCAGCCAAGATCGGGGGAGAGCTAACTATGGCTACACCTTC. Translation gives CASSQDRGRANYGYTF.

The rearrangement joins TRBV5-1 to TRBJ2-7, with 11 bases aligning to TRBD1. The junction had 7 bases not matched to a gene; V was cut back by 1 base and J by 4 bases. The CDR3 loop spans 16 amino acids. Germline loops: CDR1 SGHRS, CDR2 YFSETQ. The CDR3 DNA is TGCGCCAGCAGCTTGTACCCGGGACAGGGGGAGTACGAGCAGTACTTC. Protein: CASSLYPGQGEYEQYF.

This clone occurred a few times. The genes are TRBV7-8 and TRBJ2-7; D is uncertain. The V gene lost 2 bases and the J gene lost 0 bases, with 8 bases spanning the gap. Germline V lookup: CDR1 SGHVS, CDR2 FQNEAQ. The CDR3 extends over 14 amino acids. The CDR3 sequence is CASSLSYLSYEQYF. The DNA for the CDR3 is TGTGCCAGCAGCTTATCCTACCTCTCCTACGAGCAGTACTTC.

The CDR3 loop reads CASRERTNTGELFF. CDR3 nucleotides: TGTGCCAGTAGAGAGCGGACTAACACCGGGGAGCTGTTTTTT. V and J are TRBV19 and TRBJ2-2; maybe TRBD2 (5 bases). Germline V gene data show CDR1 as LNHDA and CDR2 as SQIVND (reference sequence). Trimming removed 6 bases at V and 2 bases at J, with 10 bases between. The CDR3 totals 14 residues.

V usage is TRBV30 and J usage is TRBJ2-1, with 9 nucleotides matching TRBD2. From germline, CDR1 is GTSNPN and CDR2 SVGIG (reference sequence). Unmatched junction bases numbered 5, after V lost 0 bases and J lost 8 bases. CDR3 length: 14 amino acids. CDR3 nucleotides: TGTGCCTGGAGTGTGGTAGCGGGAGCCCATGAGCAGTTCTTC. It encodes CAWSVVAGAHEQFF.

By frequency in the sample, this clone is medium-sized. V is TRBV5-5 and J is TRBJ2-5; TRBD2 might be the D (6 bases). Trimming shortened V by 4 bases and J by 5 bases, and 12 bases separated the two germline ends. Germline assignment: CDR1 SGHKS and CDR2 YYEKEE (reference sequence). The CDR3 consists of 13 residues. For the CDR3, the DNA is TGTGCCAGCAGCCGGGAGTTGCTCGAGACCCAGTACTTC. Translating it yields CASSRELLETQYF.

This chain links TRBV2 with TRBJ1-2; a possible D gene is TRBD1 (6 bases). Deletions cut 5 bases from V and 4 bases from J, with 14 bases between. Germline CDR1 is SNHLY and CDR2 is FYNNEI. The CDR3 contains 14 residues. The CDR3 region has the DNA TGTGCCAGCAGTTCTAAACAGGGCTTCTATGGCTACACCTTC. As protein: CASSSKQGFYGYTF.

The rearrangement links TRBV29-1 to TRBJ2-1; 7 nucleotides agree with TRBD1. Germline CDR1 reads SQVTM; CDR2 reads ANQGSEA. CDR3 length equals 16 residues. V lost 4 bases to trimming and J lost 0 bases; unmatched junction nucleotides: 9. In nucleotides, the CDR3 is TGCAGCGTTGTGGGACAGTCCCCGAGCTCCTACAATGAGCAGTTCTTC. Translated, it gives CSVVGQSPSSYNEQFF.

The V call is TRBV2, the J call TRBJ2-5; D may be TRBD1 (6 bases). V was clipped by 3 bases and J by 7 bases, with 12 bases between them. Germline CDR1 and CDR2: SNHLY and FYNNEI. The CDR3 consists of 13 residues. As DNA, the CDR3 is TGTGCCAGCAGTGAGGACCCAGGGGCGACCCAGTACTTC. Its protein product is CASSEDPGATQYF. Full variable domain (rest looked up from reference TRBV2 and TRBJ2-5): EPEVTQTPSHQVTQMGQEVILRCVPISNHLYFYWYRQILGQKVEFLVSFYNNEISEKSEIFDDQFSVERPDGSNFTLKIRSTKLEDSAMYFCASSEDPGATQYFGPGTRLLVL.

Sample share makes this clone medium-sized. The chain recombines TRBV7-8 with TRBJ2-5; perhaps D is TRBD1 or TRBD2 (5 bases each). Germline V gives CDR1 SGHVS, CDR2 FQNEAQ. The CDR3 contains 14 residues. Trimming left V 4 bases short and J 4 bases short, with 13 bases between. In DNA, the CDR3 is TGTGCCAGCAGCTACGCAGGGAGTAGAGAGACCCAGTACTTC. It is translated as CASSYAGSRETQYF.

The rearrangement links TRBV12-5 to TRBJ1-1; D is unresolved. From germline, CDR1 is LGHNT and CDR2 FRNRAP. CDR3 size: 13 residues. Trimming cost V 0 bases and J 1 base, with 3 bases left between them. In nucleotides, the CDR3 is TGTGCTAGTGGTTTGGTACAGAACACTGAAGCTTTCTTT. Translation: CASGLVQNTEAFF.

V is TRBV6-4 and J is TRBJ2-5; no clear D. The CDR3 length is 13 residues. Trimming left V 3 bases short and J 5 bases short, with 10 bases between. The germline V gene encodes CDR1 MRHNA and CDR2 SNTAGT. The CDR3 loop is CASSEQAGETQYF. The CDR3 DNA follows: TGTGCCAGCAGTGAGCAAGCCGGCGAGACCCAGTACTTC.

This chain connects TRBV10-1 to TRBJ2-2; D may be TRBD1 (6 bases). The length of the CDR3 is 13 residues. CDR1 WNHNN and CDR2 SYGVQD come from the germline V gene (reference sequence). V lost 5 bases and J 6 bases, leaving 10 bases between the germline ends. CDR3: CASSPGVPGELFF. The CDR3 DNA reads TGCGCCAGCAGTCCAGGGGTTCCCGGGGAGCTGTTTTTT.

The chain joins TRBV5-6 to TRBJ2-1; 12 bases map to TRBD2. CDR3 length: 13 amino acids. J lost 9 bases, V lost 9 bases, and 7 bases had no gene match. Germline loops: CDR1 SGHDT, CDR2 YYEEEE. The CDR3 region is CATTSGRSSEQFF. Here the CDR3 DNA reads TGTGCCACTACTAGCGGGAGGTCTAGTGAGCAGTTCTTC.

This clone was seen a handful of times. J is TRBJ2-7 and V is TRBV28; 10 bases are shared with TRBD1. Germline V lookup: CDR1 MDHEN, CDR2 SYDVKM. The CDR3 is 15 residues long. The V segment lost 7 bases and the J segment 2 bases; nucleotides outside the gene matches: 8. CDR3 DNA: TGTGCCAGCACCTCTCGGACAGGGGGGACCTACGAGCAGTACTTC. Its protein is CASTSRTGGTYEQYF.

The chain uses TRBV12-5 and TRBJ2-1; tentatively, D is TRBD2 (6 bases). The length of the CDR3 is 14 residues. Per the germline V gene, CDR1 is LGHNT and CDR2 is FRNRAP. V lost 5 bases to trimming and J lost 8 bases, with 16 bases between them. CDR3 in amino acids: CASGPDGTLDEQFF. The CDR3 bases are TGTGCTAGTGGTCCCGACGGGACTCTTGATGAGCAGTTCTTC.

The count of this clone is one. The chain uses TRBV4-2 and TRBJ1-5; D gene uncertain. Looked up from germline, CDR1 is LGHNA and CDR2 is YNFKEQ. The CDR3 extends over 16 amino acids. V dropped 1 base and J dropped 0 bases, with 10 bases sitting between them. In DNA, the CDR3 is TGTGCCAGCAGCCAAGCAACAGCTGGTAGCAATCAGCCCCAGCATTTT. It specifies CASSQATAGSNQPQHF.

This chain links TRBV7-3 with TRBJ2-3; D tentatively fits TRBD1 or TRBD2 (5 bases each). This CDR3 has 14 amino acids. V dropped 5 bases and J dropped 5 bases, with 14 bases sitting between them. CDR1 is SGHTA and CDR2 is FQGTGA in the germline V gene. CDR3 in DNA: TGTGCCAGCAGCCCCGGGACGGTGGGAGATACGCAGTATTTT. Protein sequence: CASSPGTVGDTQYF.

This sequence joins TRBV7-2 and TRBJ2-1, with 9 bases lining up with TRBD1. The CDR3 consists of 15 residues. Trimming cost V 3 bases and J 10 bases; bases outside gene matches: 10. The V gene's germline CDR1 is SGHTA and CDR2 FQGNSA. The CDR3 loop is CASSFSGTGSPEQFF. DNA of the CDR3: TGTGCCAGCAGCTTCTCCGGGACAGGGTCCCCCGAGCAGTTCTTC. The complete variable domain, with remaining parts taken from reference TRBV7-2 and TRBJ2-1, reads GAGVSQSPSNKVTEKGKDVELRCDPISGHTALYWYRQSLGQGLEFLIYFQGNSAPDKSGLPSDRFSAERTGGSVSTLTIQRTQQEDSAVYLCASSFSGTGSPEQFFGPGTRLTVL.

The rearrangement uses TRBV18 and TRBJ1-4; a possible D gene is TRBD1 (5 bases). V lost 6 bases to trimming and J lost 8 bases, with 22 bases between them. The CDR3 is made up of 16 amino acids. Per germline, CDR1 KGHSH and CDR2 LQKENI. The CDR3 DNA reads as TGTGCCAGCTCCCGATCGACCACCCGTTGGGGGGAAAAACTGTTTTTT. Translation: CASSRSTTRWGEKLFF.

This chain links TRBV6-5 with TRBJ2-6; TRBD1 is a possible D gene (5 bases). Germline CDR1 MNHEY, CDR2 SVGAGI. The CDR3 is made up of 15 amino acids. V lost 6 bases and J lost 1, with 10 bases in between. The CDR3 nucleotides are TGTGCCAGCAGAGCAGGGCTTTCTGGGGCCAACGTCCTGACTTTC. As protein: CASRAGLSGANVLTF.